The present TCR beta chain was sequenced within a study of shared clonotypes between healthy human individuals. Trimming removed 0 bases at V and 3 bases at J, with 8 bases between. The CDR3 length is 14 residues. The germline gives CDR1 LNHNV, CDR2 YYDKDF (reference sequence). This clone was seen a single time. The method was immunoSEQ multiplex PCR; TCRdb's version includes in-frame clones alone and lacks a portion of them. The sample holds about 1.5 million clones, under 99% seen once. Sequencing input: naive CD4+ T cells sorted from blood. The subset: CD45RA+ positively selected. The TCR was taken from a man under 40 in good health. The J gene is TRBJ1-2, the V gene TRBV15; D is uncertain. The CDR3 sequence is CATSRDRLYYGYTF. CDR3 nucleotides: TGTGCCACCAGCAGAGATCGGCTATACTATGGCTACACCTTC.